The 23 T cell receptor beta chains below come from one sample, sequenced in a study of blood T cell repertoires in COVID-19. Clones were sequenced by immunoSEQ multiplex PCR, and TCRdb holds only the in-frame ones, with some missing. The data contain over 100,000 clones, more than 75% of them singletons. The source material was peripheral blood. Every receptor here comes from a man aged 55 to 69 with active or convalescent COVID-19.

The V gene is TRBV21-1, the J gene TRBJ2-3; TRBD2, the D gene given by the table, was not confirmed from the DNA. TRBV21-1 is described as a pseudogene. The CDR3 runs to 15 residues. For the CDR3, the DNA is TGTGCCAGCAGACGCCCGGGAGGCAGCACAGATACGCAGTATTTT. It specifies CASRRPGGSTDTQYF.

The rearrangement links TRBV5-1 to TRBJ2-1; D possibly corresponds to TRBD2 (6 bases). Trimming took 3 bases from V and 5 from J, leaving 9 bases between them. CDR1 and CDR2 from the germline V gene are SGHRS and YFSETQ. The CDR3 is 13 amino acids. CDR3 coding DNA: TGCGCCAGCAGCTCGGGGGTGAACAATGAGCAGTTCTTC. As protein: CASSSGVNNEQFF.

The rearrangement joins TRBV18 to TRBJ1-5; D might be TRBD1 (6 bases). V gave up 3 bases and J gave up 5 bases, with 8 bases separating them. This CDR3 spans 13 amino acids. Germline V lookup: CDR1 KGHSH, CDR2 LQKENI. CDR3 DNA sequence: TGTGCCAGCTCACCGGGACAAGATCAGCCCCAGCATTTT. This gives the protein CASSPGQDQPQHF.

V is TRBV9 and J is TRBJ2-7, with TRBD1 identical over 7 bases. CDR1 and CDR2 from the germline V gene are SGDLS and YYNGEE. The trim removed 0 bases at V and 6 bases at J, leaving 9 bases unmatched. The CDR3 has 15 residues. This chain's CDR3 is CASSVEGAAYAEQYF. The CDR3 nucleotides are TGTGCCAGCAGCGTAGAGGGGGCCGCGTATGCCGAGCAGTACTTC.

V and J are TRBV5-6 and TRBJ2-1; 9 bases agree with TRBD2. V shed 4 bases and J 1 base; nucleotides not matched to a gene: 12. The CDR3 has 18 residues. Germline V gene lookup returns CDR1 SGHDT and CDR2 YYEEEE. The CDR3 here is CASSGSRREGLSYNEQFF. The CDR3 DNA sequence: TGTGCCAGCAGCGGGTCGAGGCGGGAGGGCCTTTCCTACAATGAGCAGTTCTTC. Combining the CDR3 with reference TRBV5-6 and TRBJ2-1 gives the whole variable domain DAGVTQSPTHLIKTRGQQVTLRCSPKSGHDTVSWYQQALGQGPQFIFQYYEEEERQRGNFPDRFSGHQFPNYSSELNVNALLLGDSALYLCASSGSRREGLSYNEQFFGPGTRLTVL.

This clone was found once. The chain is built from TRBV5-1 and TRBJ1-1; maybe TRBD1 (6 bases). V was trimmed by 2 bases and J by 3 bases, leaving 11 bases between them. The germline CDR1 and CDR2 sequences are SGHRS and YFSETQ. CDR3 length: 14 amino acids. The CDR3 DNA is TGCGCCAGCAGCTTACAGGGTAGGGACACTGAAGCTTTCTTT. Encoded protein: CASSLQGRDTEAFF.

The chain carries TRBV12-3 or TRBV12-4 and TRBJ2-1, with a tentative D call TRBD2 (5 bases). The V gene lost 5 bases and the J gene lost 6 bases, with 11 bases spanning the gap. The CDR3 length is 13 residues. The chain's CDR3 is CASSTHAGNEQFF. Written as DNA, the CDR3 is TGTGCCAGCAGTACCCATGCGGGCAATGAGCAGTTCTTC.

The CDR3 coding sequence is TGTGCCAGCAGCTCCACAGGGGGCGGGAAAGCTTTCTTT. Amino acid sequence: CASSSTGGGKAFF. The chain uses TRBV2 and TRBJ1-1; 9 bases match TRBD1. Unmatched junction bases numbered 8, after V lost 6 bases and J lost 9 bases. Germline CDR1 reads SNHLY; CDR2 reads FYNNEI. The CDR3 has 13 amino acids. Supplemented by reference TRBV2 and TRBJ1-1, the full variable domain reads EPEVTQTPSHQVTQMGQEVILRCVPISNHLYFYWYRQILGQKVEFLVSFYNNEISEKSEIFDDQFSVERPDGSNFTLKIRSTKLEDSAMYFCASSSTGGGKAFFGQGTRLTVV.

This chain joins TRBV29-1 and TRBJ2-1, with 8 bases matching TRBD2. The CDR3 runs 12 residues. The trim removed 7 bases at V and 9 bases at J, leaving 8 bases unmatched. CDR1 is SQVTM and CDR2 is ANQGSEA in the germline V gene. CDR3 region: CSGLAGFSEQFF. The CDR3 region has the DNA TGCAGCGGCTTAGCGGGATTCTCTGAGCAGTTCTTC.

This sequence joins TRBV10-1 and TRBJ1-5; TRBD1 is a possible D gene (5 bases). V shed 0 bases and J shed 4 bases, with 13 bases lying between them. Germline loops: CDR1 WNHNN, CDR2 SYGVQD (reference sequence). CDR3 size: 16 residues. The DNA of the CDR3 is TGCGCCAGCAGTGAGTCGGGGGGGTTTTCTAATCAGCCCCAGCATTTT. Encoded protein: CASSESGGFSNQPQHF.

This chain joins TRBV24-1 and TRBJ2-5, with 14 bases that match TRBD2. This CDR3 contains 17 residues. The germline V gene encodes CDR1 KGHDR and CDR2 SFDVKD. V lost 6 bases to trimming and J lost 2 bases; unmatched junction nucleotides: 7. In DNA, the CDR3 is TGTGCCACCAGTCCGTGGGGGACTAGCGGGGGTCAAGAGACCCAGTACTTC. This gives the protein CATSPWGTSGGQETQYF.

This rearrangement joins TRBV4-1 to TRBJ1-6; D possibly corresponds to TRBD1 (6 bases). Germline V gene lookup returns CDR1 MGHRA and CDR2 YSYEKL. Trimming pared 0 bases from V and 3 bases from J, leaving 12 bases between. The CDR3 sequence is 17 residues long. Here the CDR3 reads CASSQEGTDSYNSPLHF. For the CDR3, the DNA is TGCGCCAGCAGCCAAGAGGGCACGGACAGCTATAATTCACCCCTCCACTTT.

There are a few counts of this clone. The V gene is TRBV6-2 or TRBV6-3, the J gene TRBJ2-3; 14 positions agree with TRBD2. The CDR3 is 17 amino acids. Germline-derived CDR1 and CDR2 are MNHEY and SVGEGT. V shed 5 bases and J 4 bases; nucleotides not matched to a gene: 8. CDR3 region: CASSKRPGLAGADTQYF. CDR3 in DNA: TGTGCCAGCAGTAAGCGACCGGGACTAGCGGGAGCAGATACGCAGTATTTT.

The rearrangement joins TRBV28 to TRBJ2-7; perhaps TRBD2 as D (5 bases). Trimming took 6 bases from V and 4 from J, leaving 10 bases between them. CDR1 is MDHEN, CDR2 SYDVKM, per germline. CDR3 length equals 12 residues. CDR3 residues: CASSRTGYEQYF. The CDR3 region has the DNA TGTGCCAGCAGCCGGACGGGGTACGAGCAGTACTTC.

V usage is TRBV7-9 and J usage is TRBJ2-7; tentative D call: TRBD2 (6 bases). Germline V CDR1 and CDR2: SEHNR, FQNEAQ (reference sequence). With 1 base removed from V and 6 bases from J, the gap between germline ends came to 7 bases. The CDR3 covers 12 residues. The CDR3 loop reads CASSLEGGEQYF. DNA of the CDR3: TGTGCCAGCAGCTTAGAGGGAGGCGAGCAGTACTTC.

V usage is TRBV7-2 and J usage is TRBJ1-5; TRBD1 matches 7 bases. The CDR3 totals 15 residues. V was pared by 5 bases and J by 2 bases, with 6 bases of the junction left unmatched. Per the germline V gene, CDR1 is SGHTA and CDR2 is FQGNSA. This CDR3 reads CASSRGTAGNQPQHF. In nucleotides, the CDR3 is TGTGCCAGCAGCCGTGGGACAGCGGGCAATCAGCCCCAGCATTTT.

The CDR3 DNA is TGTGCCAGCAGTATGGGGCAGCCGAACACTGAAGCTTTCTTT. This encodes CASSMGQPNTEAFF. The chain combines TRBV28 with TRBJ1-1; TRBD1 is a possible D gene (5 bases). Germline-derived CDR1 and CDR2 are MDHEN and SYDVKM. There are 14 residues in the CDR3. Deletions cut 5 bases from V and 1 base from J, with 11 bases between.

The CDR3 is CASRIQGETQYF. CDR3 bases: TGTGCCAGCAGGATACAGGGGGAGACCCAGTACTTC. The J gene is TRBJ2-5, the V gene TRBV12-3 or TRBV12-4; 7 bases are shared with TRBD1. The junction had 3 bases not matched to a gene; V was cut back by 6 bases and J by 5 bases. This CDR3 has 12 amino acids.

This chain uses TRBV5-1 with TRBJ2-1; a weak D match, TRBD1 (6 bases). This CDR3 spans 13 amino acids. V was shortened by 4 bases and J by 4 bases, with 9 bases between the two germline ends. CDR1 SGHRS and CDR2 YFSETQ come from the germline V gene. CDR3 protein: CASSPQGYNEQFF. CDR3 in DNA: TGCGCCAGCAGCCCGCAGGGGTACAATGAGCAGTTCTTC.

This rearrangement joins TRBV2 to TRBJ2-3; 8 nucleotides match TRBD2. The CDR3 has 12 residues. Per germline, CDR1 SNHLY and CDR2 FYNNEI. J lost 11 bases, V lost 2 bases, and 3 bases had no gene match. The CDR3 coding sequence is TGTGCCAGCAGTGAAAGACTAGCGAGGCAGTATTTT. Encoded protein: CASSERLARQYF.

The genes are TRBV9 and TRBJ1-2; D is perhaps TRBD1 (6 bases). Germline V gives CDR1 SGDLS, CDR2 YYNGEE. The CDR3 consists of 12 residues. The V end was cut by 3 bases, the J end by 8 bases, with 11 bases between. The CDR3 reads CASSAQGDGYTF. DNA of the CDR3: TGTGCCAGCAGCGCACAGGGCGACGGCTACACCTTC.

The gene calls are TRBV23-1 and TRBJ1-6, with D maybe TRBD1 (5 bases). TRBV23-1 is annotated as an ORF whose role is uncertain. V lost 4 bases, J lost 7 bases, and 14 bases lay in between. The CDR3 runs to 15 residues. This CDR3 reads CASSPPGLLNSPLHF. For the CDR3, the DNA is TGCGCCAGCAGTCCCCCGGGACTTTTAAATTCACCCCTCCACTTT.

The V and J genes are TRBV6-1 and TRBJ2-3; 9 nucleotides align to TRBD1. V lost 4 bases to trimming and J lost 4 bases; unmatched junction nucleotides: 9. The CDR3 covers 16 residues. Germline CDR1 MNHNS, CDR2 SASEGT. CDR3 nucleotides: TGTGCCAGCAGTGGAGCTGGGACAGGGAGAGCAGATACGCAGTATTTT. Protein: CASSGAGTGRADTQYF.